One and the same sample provided the 32 T cell receptor beta chains below, sequenced in a study of spatial heterogeneity in lung cancer. The time point here: blood at routine non-recurrence follow-up after resection. In each case, whole RNA from tumor, nontumor lung or frozen PBMC was sequenced unsorted. MiXCR was run by TCRdb on the 5' RACE reads, yielding one entry per CDR3 protein. Counted here are 95,000 to 130,000 distinct CDR3 sequences, 9.5% to 15% occurring once; the ten biggest clones make up approximately 17%. The starting material was PBMCs, obtained at follow-up. These TCRs come from a male donor with early-stage non-small cell lung cancer.

The chain carries TRBV12-3 or TRBV12-4 and TRBJ2-7; possibly TRBD2 for D (6 bases). The ends were cut back, 8 bases at V and 5 bases at J, with 13 bases in the middle. The CDR3 has 12 amino acids. As DNA, the CDR3 is TGTGCCAGCGGGGGGAGTTACAACGAGCAGTACTTC. It translates to CASGGSYNEQYF.

This clonotype was observed a handful of times. The chain has TRBV19 and TRBJ1-5, with a possible D match to TRBD1 (5 bases). Per the germline V gene, CDR1 is LNHDA and CDR2 is SQIVND (reference sequence). Trimming took off 3 bases at V and 3 bases at J, with 18 bases between the two ends. This CDR3 comprises 17 residues. The CDR3 DNA sequence: TGTGCCAGTAGTATCGTCCGGGGGGGGAAGAACAATCAGCCCCAGCATTTT. This translates into CASSIVRGGKNNQPQHF.

In this sample, this clonotype turned up a few times. The chain links TRBV5-1 to TRBJ1-1; 7 bases fit TRBD1. This CDR3 is 16 amino acids long. Trimming cost V 0 bases and J 1 base; bases outside gene matches: 6. Per the germline V gene, CDR1 is SGHRS and CDR2 is YFSETQ. The CDR3, as DNA: TGCGCCAGCAGCTTGGCCCCGACAGGGACGAACACTGAAGCTTTCTTT. Encoded protein: CASSLAPTGTNTEAFF.

The rearrangement links TRBV12-5 to TRBJ1-5, with 8 bases fitting TRBD1. CDR1 and CDR2 (germline): LGHNT, FRNRAP. The junction had 9 bases not matched to a gene; V was cut back by 5 bases and J by 3 bases. This CDR3 comprises 16 residues. CDR3 coding DNA: TGTGCTAGTGGTACAGTGGACAGGGTCCCCAATCAGCCCCAGCATTTT. Residues: CASGTVDRVPNQPQHF.

This clonotype was picked up many times. This chain connects TRBV25-1 to TRBJ2-6; either TRBD1 or TRBD2 may supply D (5 bases each). The germline V and J ends were trimmed by 4 bases and 0 bases, with 10 bases remaining between them. CDR3 size: 16 residues. Germline V lookup: CDR1 MGHDK, CDR2 SYGVNS. In nucleotides, the CDR3 is TGTGCCAGCAGTGGGGACGGCAGCTCTGGGGCCAACGTCCTGACTTTC. This sequence encodes CASSGDGSSGANVLTF.

This clonotype appeared a few times. This chain joins TRBV4-2 and TRBJ2-5, with D tentatively TRBD2 (5 bases). The CDR3 spans 15 residues. Between the trimmed V and J ends, which lost 0 bases and 5 bases, there was a span of 13 bases. The germline V gene has CDR1 LGHNA and CDR2 YNFKEQ. DNA for the CDR3: TGTGCCAGCAGCCAAGAGCAAGCGGTCCTCGAGACCCAGTACTTC. Encoded protein: CASSQEQAVLETQYF.

The table lists this clonotype with a few counts. CDR3 bases: TGTGCCATCAGTGAGTCGACAGGGGCATCAGCTTTCTTT. It specifies CAISESTGASAFF. The chain has TRBV10-3 and TRBJ1-1; TRBD1 matches at 8 bases. Germline CDR1 ENHRY, CDR2 SYGVKD. The CDR3 has 13 amino acids. The trim removed 0 bases at V and 10 bases at J, leaving 4 bases unmatched.

This clonotype has more than one count but fewer than ten. The J gene is TRBJ2-5, the V gene TRBV5-4; D might be TRBD1 (7 bases). The CDR3 sequence is 16 residues long. V dropped 5 bases and J dropped 1 base, with 18 bases sitting between them. The germline CDR1 and CDR2 sequences are SGHNT and YYREEE (reference sequence). As DNA, the CDR3 is TGTGCCAGCAGTCCTGCGCAGGGGGGATCCCAAGAGACCCAGTACTTC. Protein: CASSPAQGGSQETQYF.

The chain links TRBV12-3 or TRBV12-4 to TRBJ2-7; 7 bases match TRBD2. The length of the CDR3 is 14 residues. Trimming at V came to 1 base and at J to 2 bases, leaving 2 bases not matched to a gene. The CDR3 DNA reads TGTGCCAGCAGTTTAGATGGGGGGGCCTACGAGCAGTACTTC. It yields the protein CASSLDGGAYEQYF.

This clonotype has a handful of counts. This rearrangement joins TRBV19 to TRBJ2-1; 7 bases match TRBD1. V shed 6 bases and J 7 bases; nucleotides not matched to a gene: 6. Germline assignment: CDR1 LNHDA and CDR2 SQIVND (reference sequence). The CDR3 loop spans 13 amino acids. CDR3 protein: CASRRTGENEQFF. CDR3 nucleotides: TGTGCCAGTAGGCGTACAGGGGAAAATGAGCAGTTCTTC.

The chain has TRBV30 and TRBJ1-5; tentatively, D is TRBD1 (5 bases). With 3 bases removed from V and 4 bases from J, the gap between germline ends came to 19 bases. This CDR3 has 16 amino acids. Germline loops: CDR1 GTSNPN, CDR2 SVGIG (reference sequence). The CDR3 bases are TGTGCCTGGAGCGCCCGCGGAGGGACGAGGAATCAGCCCCAGCATTTT. Protein: CAWSARGGTRNQPQHF.

This clonotype was seen many times. This sequence joins TRBV5-1 and TRBJ2-1, with TRBD1 identical over 7 bases. The CDR3 has 13 amino acids. Per the germline V gene, CDR1 is SGHRS and CDR2 is YFSETQ. The V segment lost 4 bases and the J segment 5 bases; nucleotides outside the gene matches: 3. CDR3: CASSIGQDNEQFF. The DNA for the CDR3 is TGCGCCAGCAGCATTGGACAGGACAATGAGCAGTTCTTC.

The chain links TRBV12-5 to TRBJ1-2; D is possibly TRBD1 (5 bases). This CDR3 comprises 11 residues. Looked up from germline, CDR1 is LGHNT and CDR2 is FRNRAP. Between the trimmed V and J ends, which lost 9 bases and 7 bases, there was a span of 12 bases. The CDR3 region is CASQGTSGYTF. The CDR3 DNA reads as TGTGCTAGCCAGGGTACTAGTGGCTACACCTTC.

This clonotype was seen at least ten times. V usage is TRBV19 and J usage is TRBJ2-2; D unclear. This CDR3 contains 10 residues. Trimming took off 10 bases at V and 6 bases at J, with 6 bases between the two ends. CDR1 is LNHDA, CDR2 SQIVND, per germline (reference sequence). In DNA, the CDR3 is TGTGCCACTCGCGCCGGGGAGCTGTTTTTT. The encoded protein is CATRAGELFF.

V usage is TRBV4-2 and J usage is TRBJ2-3; possible D gene TRBD1, 6 bases. Trimming stripped 0 bases from V and 0 bases from J, with 16 bases between. CDR3 length equals 18 residues. Germline loops: CDR1 LGHNA, CDR2 YNFKEQ. CDR3 sequence: CASSQEGSGTTSTDTQYF. Here the CDR3 DNA reads TGTGCCAGCAGCCAAGAAGGCTCCGGGACAACTAGCACAGATACGCAGTATTTT.

This chain uses TRBV27 with TRBJ1-2, with TRBD1 matching over 8 bases. Germline values: CDR1 MNHEY, CDR2 SMNVEV (reference sequence). This CDR3 is built from 15 residues. Trimming cost V 5 bases and J 3 bases; bases outside gene matches: 8. CDR3 nucleotide sequence: TGTGCCAGCAGTACCCTGACAGGGGAGGACTATGGCTACACCTTC. Translation gives CASSTLTGEDYGYTF.

This clonotype has more than one count but fewer than ten. The chain is built from TRBV20-1 and TRBJ2-7; unclear D gene. Between the trimmed V and J ends, which lost 5 bases and 2 bases, there was a span of 19 bases. Germline CDR1 is DFQATT and CDR2 is SNEGSKA (reference sequence). The CDR3 spans 15 residues. The CDR3 bases are TGCAGTGCTTCCGCGACCATGTTAAACCCCTACGAGCAGTACTTC. It specifies CSASATMLNPYEQYF.

Details on this clonotype: This may arise from a read error, as a much more abundant clone is one base away. The rearrangement joins TRBV29-1 to TRBJ2-7; TRBD1 is a possible D gene (6 bases). The CDR3 totals 13 residues. From germline, CDR1 is SQVTM and CDR2 ANQGSEA. The CDR3 protein is CSVYRTDPYVQYF. CDR3 DNA sequence: TGCAGCGTTTATAGGACAGACCCCTACGTGCAGTACTTC.

This clonotype was detected a few times. The rearrangement joins TRBV28 to TRBJ2-3, with 11 bases matching TRBD2. Unmatched junction bases numbered 17, after V lost 8 bases and J lost 7 bases. The CDR3 covers 17 residues. Looked up from germline, CDR1 is MDHEN and CDR2 is SYDVKM. CDR3 in DNA: TGTGCCAGCGAACTAGCGGGGGCCAAACTAGCAGGATATACGCAGTATTTT. This translates into CASELAGAKLAGYTQYF.

This clonotype has at least ten counts. The CDR3 bases are TGCGCCAGCAGTTATCAGGGGGCAGAGACCCAGTACTTC. Amino acids: CASSYQGAETQYF. This sequence joins TRBV5-1 and TRBJ2-5; 8 bases agree with TRBD1. V was clipped by 5 bases and J by 4 bases; unmatched bases: 4. Germline V gene lookup returns CDR1 SGHRS and CDR2 YFSETQ. This CDR3 comprises 13 residues.

The chain combines TRBV18 with TRBJ2-7; D is unclear. The germline CDR1 and CDR2 sequences are KGHSH and LQKENI. The CDR3 is 11 amino acids. V dropped 3 bases and J dropped 4 bases, with 4 bases sitting between them. CDR3 region: CASSPKYEQYF. CDR3 nucleotides: TGTGCCAGCTCACCGAAGTACGAGCAGTACTTC.

This clonotype was seen a handful of times. The chain carries TRBV19 and TRBJ2-1, with 14 bases matching TRBD2. V trimming: 3 bases; J trimming: 3 bases; junction bases outside the gene matches: 7. The CDR3 consists of 18 residues. The germline V gene encodes CDR1 LNHDA and CDR2 SQIVND (reference sequence). The CDR3: CASSIGGTSGGHYNEQFF. The CDR3 nucleotides are TGTGCCAGTAGTATCGGCGGGACTAGCGGGGGCCACTACAATGAGCAGTTCTTC.

This clonotype was detected only a few times. The V call is TRBV19, the J call TRBJ2-1, with 8 bases that match TRBD1. From germline, CDR1 is LNHDA and CDR2 SQIVND (reference sequence). The CDR3 consists of 15 residues. The trim removed 6 bases at V and 2 bases at J, leaving 6 bases unmatched. The CDR3 DNA reads TGTGCCAGTAGCCACAGGGGGGCTACCTACAATGAGCAGTTCTTC. This encodes CASSHRGATYNEQFF.

The rearrangement uses TRBV15 and TRBJ1-2; 7 bases are a match to TRBD1. The CDR3 sequence is 14 residues long. The germline gives CDR1 LNHNV, CDR2 YYDKDF (reference sequence). With 3 bases clipped from V and 7 bases from J, the junction kept 8 bases outside the gene matches. CDR3 nucleotide sequence: TGTGCCACCAGCAGGCCCGGGACAGACAGTGGCTACACCTTC. Amino acid sequence: CATSRPGTDSGYTF.

This chain connects TRBV20-1 to TRBJ1-2; no definite D call. The germline CDR1 and CDR2 sequences are DFQATT and SNEGSKA (reference sequence). Trimming cost V 5 bases and J 5 bases, with 24 bases left between them. CDR3 length equals 16 residues. CDR3 sequence (DNA): TGCAGTGCTCCACCACCATTGTCCGCGTTGGGGTATGGCTACACCTTC. It specifies CSAPPPLSALGYGYTF.

V usage is TRBV20-1 and J usage is TRBJ2-3; TRBD2 matches 7 bases. J gave up 6 bases and V 5 bases, and 11 bases lay outside the gene matches. The CDR3 runs 14 residues. Germline CDR1 DFQATT, CDR2 SNEGSKA (reference sequence). The CDR3 here is CSARLGGGGDTQYF. CDR3 nucleotide sequence: TGCAGTGCTCGATTAGGCGGGGGAGGCGATACGCAGTATTTT.

V usage is TRBV4-1 and J usage is TRBJ2-1, with TRBD2 as a possible D gene (7 bases). V was cut by 8 bases and J by 4 bases, with 9 bases left in between. This CDR3 has 12 amino acids. CDR1 and CDR2 from the germline V gene are MGHRA and YSYEKL. The CDR3 protein is CASGGAYNEQFF. In nucleotides, the CDR3 is TGCGCCAGCGGGGGGGCTTACAATGAGCAGTTCTTC.

This clonotype came up many times. This chain connects TRBV6-5 to TRBJ1-1; D might be TRBD1 (6 bases). CDR1 and CDR2 from the germline V gene are MNHEY and SVGAGI. CDR3 length equals 17 residues. Trimming left V 4 bases short and J 5 bases short, with 23 bases between. The CDR3 reads CASSSRQVASFRTEAFF. CDR3 nucleotide sequence: TGTGCCAGCAGTTCCCGACAGGTCGCTAGTTTCCGAACTGAAGCTTTCTTT.

This clonotype was found a few times. The gene calls are TRBV27 and TRBJ2-7; maybe TRBD1 (5 bases). Per the germline V gene, CDR1 is MNHEY and CDR2 is SMNVEV (reference sequence). CDR3 length equals 13 residues. The V gene lost 7 bases and the J gene lost 2 bases, with 12 bases spanning the gap. The DNA of the CDR3 is TGTGCCAGCACTCCCCAGGGAACCTACGAGCAGTACTTC. Protein sequence: CASTPQGTYEQYF.

In this sample, this clonotype turned up a few times. This rearrangement joins TRBV10-3 to TRBJ1-2, with a tentative D call TRBD1 (5 bases). Germline V gene sequence: CDR1 ENHRY, CDR2 SYGVKD. The CDR3 has 14 residues. Trimming pared 6 bases from V and 3 bases from J, leaving 14 bases between. CDR3: CAISLNQGYYGYTF. CDR3 DNA: TGTGCCATCAGCCTTAATCAGGGCTACTATGGCTACACCTTC.

This clonotype has ten or more counts. The chain employs TRBV29-1 and TRBJ2-2; D might be TRBD2 (6 bases). Germline CDR1 is SQVTM and CDR2 is ANQGSEA. The CDR3 contains 15 residues. Trimming left V 5 bases short and J 7 bases short, with 20 bases between. CDR3: CSVSPSGAEGGELFF. The CDR3 DNA reads TGCAGCGTTTCTCCCTCTGGGGCGGAGGGCGGGGAGCTGTTTTTT.

V and J are TRBV5-1 and TRBJ2-3, with 9 bases identical to TRBD2. Germline lookup yields CDR1 SGHRS and CDR2 YFSETQ. This CDR3 has 17 amino acids. J was trimmed by 0 bases and V by 3 bases; bases with no gene match: 8. The CDR3 nucleotides are TGCGCCAGCAGCTCGTTTAGCGGGGGAGCTAGCACAGATACGCAGTATTTT. It encodes CASSSFSGGASTDTQYF. Based on the CDR3 plus reference TRBV5-1 and TRBJ2-3, the full variable domain is KAGVTQTPRYLIKTRGQQVTLSCSPISGHRSVSWYQQTPGQGLQFLFEYFSETQRNKGNFPGRFSGRQFSNSRSEMNVSTLELGDSALYLCASSSFSGGASTDTQYFGPGTRLTVL.